The 24 T cell receptor beta chains listed next were all sequenced from one sample in a study of blood T cells in healthy people across ages. The use of a sample-barcoded 5' primer and a J-beta primer mix characterized a second PCR of roughly 7 to 11 cycles. A single record per CDR3 protein comes from TCRdb applying MiXCR to the 5' RACE reads. The repertoire has 600,000 to 850,000 distinct CDR3 sequences, roughly 44% of them found once; the top ten carry roughly 20%. Material: blood. These receptors all stem from a woman aged 55-69 years in good health.

In its sample, this clonotype was seen many times. The chain employs TRBV7-2 and TRBJ2-5; 7 nucleotides align to TRBD1. CDR3 length: 13 amino acids. The V gene end was trimmed by 7 bases and the J gene end by 2 bases; junction bases not matched to a gene: 4. The V gene's germline CDR1 is SGHTA and CDR2 FQGNSA. The CDR3 sequence is CASKGAGQETQYF. CDR3 sequence (DNA): TGTGCCAGCAAGGGGGCCGGACAAGAGACCCAGTACTTC.

This chain joins TRBV5-1 and TRBJ2-2; no definite D call. V was trimmed by 4 bases and J by 4 bases, leaving 14 bases between them. Germline assignment: CDR1 SGHRS and CDR2 YFSETQ. The CDR3 has 15 residues. The CDR3 protein is CASSVVLGGTGELFF. The CDR3 coding sequence is TGCGCCAGCAGCGTGGTTCTGGGCGGCACCGGGGAGCTGTTTTTT.

This clonotype was counted a few times. The J gene is TRBJ2-5, the V gene TRBV29-1, with D possibly TRBD1 on 6 matching bases. The CDR3 spans 12 residues. With 6 bases removed from V and 5 bases from J, the gap between germline ends came to 13 bases. CDR1 is SQVTM, CDR2 ANQGSEA, per germline. CDR3 in DNA: TGCAGCGTGCTCCCCCAGGGGGAGACCCAGTACTTC. This sequence encodes CSVLPQGETQYF.

The V gene is TRBV12-3 or TRBV12-4, the J gene TRBJ1-5; 7 bases line up with TRBD1. The CDR3 runs to 14 residues. V dropped 6 bases and J dropped 3; count of bases not matched to a gene: 5. Written as DNA, the CDR3 is TGTGCCAGCAGGTTGGGACAGATCAATCAGCCCCAGCATTTT. Amino acids: CASRLGQINQPQHF.

The V gene is TRBV12-3 or TRBV12-4, the J gene TRBJ2-1, with TRBD2 identical over 13 bases. The CDR3 has 18 residues. Germline trimming cut 1 base from V and 6 bases from J; bases unmatched to any gene: 9. The CDR3 protein is CASSLGTSGRARGNEQFF. CDR3 nucleotides: TGTGCCAGCAGTTTAGGAACTAGCGGGAGGGCCCGGGGCAATGAGCAGTTCTTC.

This clonotype was recorded a few times. This chain joins TRBV6-1 and TRBJ1-5, with no clear D. The CDR3 is made up of 14 amino acids. V lost 6 bases, J lost 0 bases, and 9 bases lay in between. Germline lookup yields CDR1 MNHNS and CDR2 SASEGT. The CDR3 is CASRPPLSNQPQHF. The CDR3 nucleotides read TGTGCCAGCAGGCCTCCCCTTAGCAATCAGCCCCAGCATTTT.

The chain recombines TRBV4-3 with TRBJ2-2; D uncertain. V lost 1 base and J 4 bases, leaving 16 bases between the germline ends. The CDR3 is 17 residues long. Germline lookup yields CDR1 LGHNA and CDR2 YSLEER. CDR3 DNA sequence: TGCGCCAGCAGCCAAGTTGTTGGTTTCCCGAGCACCGGGGAGCTGTTTTTT. This encodes CASSQVVGFPSTGELFF.

This rearrangement joins TRBV9 to TRBJ2-3; D uncertain. V was trimmed by 1 base and J by 3 bases, leaving 9 bases between them. The CDR3 length is 14 residues. Germline CDR1 SGDLS, CDR2 YYNGEE. The CDR3, as DNA: TGTGCCAGCAGCGTATCTCGAGGAACAGATACGCAGTATTTT. The encoded protein is CASSVSRGTDTQYF.

The chain recombines TRBV4-2 with TRBJ2-5; TRBD2 matches at 8 bases. The junction had 7 bases not matched to a gene; V was cut back by 4 bases and J by 3 bases. This CDR3 contains 15 residues. CDR1 is LGHNA and CDR2 is YNFKEQ in the germline V gene. This chain's CDR3 is CASSRGLAGEETQYF. The CDR3 DNA reads TGTGCCAGCAGCCGAGGACTAGCCGGGGAAGAGACCCAGTACTTC.

The V and J genes are TRBV20-1 and TRBJ1-1; D not resolved. CDR1 is DFQATT and CDR2 is SNEGSKA in the germline V gene (reference sequence). The CDR3 spans 17 residues. V was clipped by 4 bases and J by 1 base, with 22 bases between them. The CDR3 coding sequence is TGCAGTGCTAAAGATAGGAGTTATTTCAGGACGAACACTGAAGCTTTCTTT. Its translation is CSAKDRSYFRTNTEAFF.

This clonotype was observed a single time. V is TRBV6-1 and J is TRBJ2-1, with D unresolved. The last part of the DNA fits TRBJ2-7 better; the J call may be wrong. Germline loops: CDR1 MNHNS, CDR2 SASEGT. The CDR3 length is 14 residues. Written as DNA, the CDR3 is TGTGCCAGCAGCACTCACGATAACTCCTACGAGCAGTACTTC. Residues: CASSTHDNSYEQYF.

This clonotype was counted only a few times. This rearrangement joins TRBV6-5 to TRBJ1-2, with 7 positions matching TRBD1. The V gene end was trimmed by 7 bases and the J gene end by 4 bases; junction bases not matched to a gene: 6. The germline CDR1 and CDR2 sequences are MNHEY and SVGAGI. The CDR3 is 13 amino acids. CDR3 coding DNA: TGTGCCAGCAAGGGGGCCAGGTCCTATGGCTACACCTTC. This codes for CASKGARSYGYTF.

This chain links TRBV3-1 with TRBJ2-2; TRBD1 agrees at 11 bases. V lost 0 bases and J lost 4; bases outside the gene matches: 1. This CDR3 region has 16 residues. The germline V gene encodes CDR1 LGHDT and CDR2 YNNKEL (reference sequence). This chain's CDR3 is CASSQEGTGGTGELFF. CDR3 nucleotide sequence: TGTGCCAGCAGCCAAGAAGGGACAGGGGGCACCGGGGAGCTGTTTTTT.

The chain has TRBV7-2 and TRBJ2-7, with D uncertain. The V gene lost 5 bases and the J gene lost 2 bases, with 13 bases spanning the gap. The CDR3 has 14 residues. Per the germline V gene, CDR1 is SGHTA and CDR2 is FQGNSA. The CDR3: CASSLRYWPYEQYF. CDR3 sequence (DNA): TGTGCCAGCAGCCTGAGGTACTGGCCCTACGAGCAGTACTTC.

A note on this clonotype: A read error is possible here, since a much larger clone lies one base away. V usage is TRBV4-3 and J usage is TRBJ2-1; tentatively, D is TRBD2 (6 bases). CDR3 length: 16 residues. Germline V gives CDR1 LGHNA, CDR2 YSLEER. Trimming left V 1 base short and J 9 bases short, with 19 bases between. CDR3 DNA sequence: TGCGCCAGCAGCCAAGGGTGGGGACTCCTTCCAGGTGAGCAGTTCTTC. Its translation is CASSQGWGLLPGEQFF.

A note on this clonotype: This may come from a read error, since a much larger clone is one base off. This chain links TRBV5-1 with TRBJ2-7, with 11 positions matching TRBD1. There are 15 residues in the CDR3. V gave up 4 bases and J gave up 7 bases; unmatched junction bases: 10. The germline V gene encodes CDR1 SGHRS and CDR2 YFSETQ. DNA for the CDR3: TGCGCCAGCAGCAACCGGGACAGGGGGGGCAATGAGCAGTACTTC. Translation gives CASSNRDRGGNEQYF.

The chain combines TRBV7-3 with TRBJ1-1; D is unresolved. Trimming removed 4 bases at V and 2 bases at J, with 8 bases between. The CDR3 has 13 amino acids. CDR1 SGHTA and CDR2 FQGTGA come from the germline V gene. CDR3 DNA: TGTGCCAGCAGCTCGAGGGCCAACACTGAAGCTTTCTTT. It is translated as CASSSRANTEAFF.

The chain is built from TRBV28 and TRBJ1-2, with a possible D match to TRBD1 (5 bases). V dropped 7 bases and J dropped 3 bases, with 12 bases sitting between them. This CDR3 region has 13 residues. Germline V gene data show CDR1 as MDHEN and CDR2 as SYDVKM. CDR3 coding DNA: TGTGCCAGCACCTCTTTGACAGACTATGGCTACACCTTC. Encoded protein: CASTSLTDYGYTF.

The genes are TRBV6-5 and TRBJ2-3; TRBD2 matches at 10 bases. CDR1 is MNHEY and CDR2 is SVGAGI in the germline V gene. The CDR3 has 15 amino acids. Trimming took 6 bases from V and 2 from J; bases not matched to a gene: 5. In nucleotides, the CDR3 is TGTGCCAGCAGGCTTAGCGGGGGGTTCACAGATACGCAGTATTTT. The encoded protein is CASRLSGGFTDTQYF.

This chain connects TRBV4-2 to TRBJ2-3; 12 bases are a match to TRBD2. Trimming took 4 bases from V and 3 from J; bases not matched to a gene: 8. Germline assignment: CDR1 LGHNA and CDR2 YNFKEQ. The CDR3 is made up of 17 amino acids. The CDR3 sequence: CASSRQSGLAGTDTQYF. As DNA, the CDR3 is TGTGCCAGCAGCCGACAATCTGGACTAGCGGGAACAGATACGCAGTATTTT.

This clonotype came up a few times. The chain couples TRBV6-2 or TRBV6-3 to TRBJ2-3, with 9 bases aligning to TRBD1. This CDR3 contains 12 residues. Per germline, CDR1 MNHEY and CDR2 SVGEGT. With V trimmed by 10 bases and J by 11 bases, 10 bases remained unmatched. The CDR3 DNA reads as TGTGCCATCCGGGACAGGGTGTGGGAGCAGTATTTT. This translates into CAIRDRVWEQYF.

J is TRBJ2-7 and V is TRBV25-1; D possibly corresponds to TRBD2 (5 bases). This CDR3 has 14 residues. Germline V gene data show CDR1 as MGHDK and CDR2 as SYGVNS. The germline V and J ends were trimmed by 4 bases and 3 bases, with 13 bases remaining between them. CDR3 loop: CASSGPYGVYEQYF. For the CDR3, the DNA is TGTGCCAGCAGTGGACCATACGGGGTCTACGAGCAGTACTTC.

This clonotype was counted a few times. The rearrangement uses TRBV5-1 and TRBJ2-6; no reliable D call. V was trimmed by 0 bases and J by 0 bases, leaving 4 bases between them. From germline, CDR1 is SGHRS and CDR2 YFSETQ. The CDR3 runs 15 residues. The CDR3 is CASSLDNSGANVLTF. CDR3 coding DNA: TGCGCCAGCAGCTTGGACAACTCTGGGGCCAACGTCCTGACTTTC.

The V and J genes are TRBV29-1 and TRBJ2-2; D is unclear. V was pared by 7 bases and J by 0 bases, with 9 bases between. From germline, CDR1 is SQVTM and CDR2 ANQGSEA. The CDR3 has 13 amino acids. CDR3 bases: TGCAGCGCCGAGACAACGAACACCGGGGAGCTGTTTTTT. The encoded protein is CSAETTNTGELFF.